This entry lists 23 T cell receptor beta chains sequenced from one sample in a study of T-cell reconstitution after alpha-beta-depleted transplantation in children. Unique molecular identifiers were used in preparing the TCRbeta library. A single record per CDR3 protein comes from TCRdb applying MiXCR to the PCR reads. The sample has approximately 88,000 distinct CDR3 sequences, 12% seen once. The source was PBMCs from the stem cell graft donor, collected from the stem cell graft. These receptors came from a human donor who donated a stem cell graft to a child with inherited bone marrow failure.

The J gene is TRBJ2-1, the V gene TRBV4-2, with 7 bases fitting TRBD2. The CDR3 covers 16 residues. Germline CDR1 LGHNA, CDR2 YNFKEQ. The ends lost 0 bases at V and 7 bases at J; junction bases unmatched: 9. This CDR3 reads CASSQDGRESGNEQFF. For the CDR3, the DNA is TGTGCCAGCAGCCAAGATGGGCGGGAGAGTGGGAATGAGCAGTTCTTC.

At least ten counts were recorded for this clonotype. The rearrangement joins TRBV20-1 to TRBJ1-2; 12 bases align to TRBD1. J was trimmed by 7 bases and V by 6 bases; bases with no gene match: 6. This CDR3 is 13 amino acids long. The germline V gene encodes CDR1 DFQATT and CDR2 SNEGSKA (reference sequence). The DNA of the CDR3 is TGCAGTGCGGGGGACAGGGGGCCGCGTGGCTACACCTTC. Protein: CSAGDRGPRGYTF.

This clonotype appeared many times. The chain is built from TRBV7-9 and TRBJ1-1; D is possibly TRBD1 (5 bases). This CDR3 is built from 17 residues. Germline CDR1 is SEHNR and CDR2 is FQNEAQ (reference sequence). Between the trimmed V and J ends, which lost 4 bases and 2 bases, there was a span of 20 bases. CDR3 sequence: CASSSGGLKLSNTEAFF. CDR3 DNA sequence: TGTGCCAGCAGCTCCGGGGGTCTCAAATTATCCAACACTGAAGCTTTCTTT.

A note on this clonotype: This may be a read error, as it is one base from a much larger clone. V usage is TRBV18 and J usage is TRBJ2-1, with 11 bases identical to TRBD2. CDR3 length: 15 amino acids. V trimming: 8 bases; J trimming: 9 bases; junction bases outside the gene matches: 12. CDR1 and CDR2 from the germline V gene are KGHSH and LQKENI. CDR3 loop: CASVTGLAVSTEQFF. The CDR3 nucleotides read TGTGCCAGCGTCACGGGACTAGCGGTTTCGACTGAGCAGTTCTTC.

At least ten counts were recorded for this clonotype. The J gene is TRBJ2-3, the V gene TRBV27; 9 nucleotides line up with TRBD1. Germline V gene lookup returns CDR1 MNHEY and CDR2 SMNVEV (reference sequence). CDR3 length: 15 amino acids. V lost 6 bases to trimming and J lost 3 bases; unmatched junction nucleotides: 7. CDR3 coding DNA: TGTGCCAGCAGCCATATTGGGACAGGGACAGATACGCAGTATTTT. The encoded protein is CASSHIGTGTDTQYF.

This clonotype was counted at least ten times. The chain recombines TRBV9 with TRBJ2-7; TRBD2 matches at 7 bases. Germline V gene data show CDR1 as SGDLS and CDR2 as YYNGEE. After removal of 3 bases from V and 0 bases from J, the junction contained 3 bases not matched to a gene. The CDR3 loop spans 14 amino acids. This CDR3 is CASSGRGNSYEQYF. In DNA form, the CDR3 reads TGTGCCAGCAGCGGGCGGGGGAACTCCTACGAGCAGTACTTC.

This clonotype came up many times. This chain links TRBV5-1 with TRBJ1-1; tentative D call: TRBD1 (5 bases). This CDR3 is 17 amino acids long. Germline values: CDR1 SGHRS, CDR2 YFSETQ. Trimming stripped 4 bases from V and 4 bases from J, with 23 bases between. The DNA for the CDR3 is TGCGCCAGCAGCCCCCCCCAAGGAGGGGTTTGGGGCACTGAAGCTTTCTTT. Protein product: CASSPPQGGVWGTEAFF.

V is TRBV20-1 and J is TRBJ2-1; 7 positions agree with TRBD2. Trimming took 6 bases from V and 12 from J; bases not matched to a gene: 8. The length of the CDR3 is 11 residues. Germline V gene sequence: CDR1 DFQATT, CDR2 SNEGSKA (reference sequence). The CDR3: CSAPAGESQFF. DNA of the CDR3: TGCAGTGCCCCCGCGGGGGAGTCGCAGTTCTTC.

The table lists this clonotype with many counts. This chain connects TRBV11-2 to TRBJ1-5; D is possibly TRBD1 (5 bases). The germline V gene encodes CDR1 SGHAT and CDR2 FQNNGV. The CDR3 covers 19 residues. The V end was cut by 1 base, the J end by 7 bases, with 26 bases between. The CDR3 nucleotides read TGTGCCAGCAGCTTAGGATCGGGGCAGGTGGAGGGTATAGGCCAGCCCCAGCATTTT. This codes for CASSLGSGQVEGIGQPQHF. Using reference TRBV11-2 and TRBJ1-5 for the parts outside the CDR3, the full variable domain is EAGVAQSPRYKIIEKRQSVAFWCNPISGHATLYWYQQILGQGPKLLIQFQNNGVVDDSQLPKDRFSAERLKGVDSTLKIQPAKLEDSAVYLCASSLGSGQVEGIGQPQHFGDGTRLSIL.

The V call is TRBV9, the J call TRBJ2-1; 9 bases map to TRBD2. V was pared by 1 base and J by 7 bases, with 12 bases of the junction left unmatched. This CDR3 has 17 amino acids. Germline V gene sequence: CDR1 SGDLS, CDR2 YYNGEE. CDR3 amino acids: CASSVNRAGGPTNEQFF. DNA for the CDR3: TGTGCCAGCAGCGTAAACCGAGCGGGGGGCCCAACGAATGAGCAGTTCTTC.

The chain employs TRBV29-1 and TRBJ2-5, with D possibly being TRBD1 or TRBD2 (5 bases each). With 0 bases removed from V and 5 bases from J, the gap between germline ends came to 16 bases. CDR3 length: 15 residues. Germline values: CDR1 SQVTM, CDR2 ANQGSEA. The CDR3 is CSVEDHGALVETQYF. Here the CDR3 DNA reads TGCAGCGTTGAAGATCACGGGGCGCTTGTGGAGACCCAGTACTTC.

This clonotype showed up many times. J is TRBJ1-1 and V is TRBV27; D remains unclear. V was cut by 0 bases and J by 0 bases, with 8 bases left in between. Per the germline V gene, CDR1 is MNHEY and CDR2 is SMNVEV (reference sequence). The CDR3 runs 15 residues. The CDR3 here is CASSLSGRLNTEAFF. The CDR3 nucleotides are TGTGCCAGCAGTTTATCCGGACGGTTGAACACTGAAGCTTTCTTT.

There are many counts of this clonotype. The chain uses TRBV7-2 and TRBJ1-2, with unresolved D. CDR3 length equals 16 residues. The ends were cut back, 1 base at V and 7 bases at J, with 19 bases in the middle. Germline CDR1 and CDR2: SGHTA and FQGNSA. The CDR3 DNA follows: TGTGCCAGCAGCTTAGGGGGTACGGTCATCCCCGGTGGCTACACCTTC. Protein sequence: CASSLGGTVIPGGYTF.

This clonotype was counted ten times or more. The chain has TRBV7-2 and TRBJ2-7; D possibly matches TRBD1 or TRBD2 (5 bases each). V was pared by 0 bases and J by 5 bases, with 11 bases between. This CDR3 is 14 amino acids long. Germline-derived CDR1 and CDR2 are SGHTA and FQGNSA. CDR3 DNA: TGTGCCAGCAGCTTAGCTGGGGGTGGCGACGAGCAGTACTTC. Translation gives CASSLAGGGDEQYF.

This clonotype was counted at least ten times. The chain recombines TRBV7-9 with TRBJ2-4, with D tentatively TRBD1 (6 bases). The germline V and J ends were trimmed by 3 bases and 7 bases, with 10 bases remaining between them. The CDR3 spans 13 residues. The germline CDR1 and CDR2 sequences are SEHNR and FQNEAQ (reference sequence). CDR3 bases: TGTGCCAGCAGCTTTTGGGGGCACAACATTCAGTACTTC. Translation: CASSFWGHNIQYF.

This clonotype was observed many times. The chain uses TRBV30 and TRBJ2-7; possibly TRBD2 for D (5 bases). This CDR3 is built from 13 residues. The germline CDR1 and CDR2 sequences are GTSNPN and SVGIG (reference sequence). Trimming removed 1 base from V and 5 bases from J, with 12 bases in between. The CDR3 loop reads CAWSGGGLNEQYF. The CDR3 coding sequence is TGTGCCTGGAGTGGAGGAGGACTGAACGAGCAGTACTTC.

This clonotype was counted ten times or more. The V gene is TRBV29-1, the J gene TRBJ2-7, with D hard to call. This CDR3 has 12 residues. Germline CDR1 reads SQVTM; CDR2 reads ANQGSEA. The V and J ends lost 4 bases and 2 bases respectively, with 9 bases between them. As DNA, the CDR3 is TGCAGCGTTGCTCGGGCCCCCTACGAGCAGTACTTC. Translated: CSVARAPYEQYF.

This clonotype occurred a few times. The chain links TRBV28 to TRBJ1-5; 11 bases fit TRBD1. Per the germline V gene, CDR1 is MDHEN and CDR2 is SYDVKM. The trim removed 5 bases at V and 6 bases at J, leaving 6 bases unmatched. This CDR3 region has 15 residues. The CDR3 DNA sequence: TGTGCCAGCAGTCCCGGACAGGGGGCCGTTCAGCCCCAGCATTTT. Amino acids: CASSPGQGAVQPQHF.

The chain carries TRBV5-1 and TRBJ2-3; 7 positions match TRBD2. V dropped 9 bases and J dropped 6; count of bases not matched to a gene: 13. CDR3 length: 14 residues. The germline gives CDR1 SGHRS, CDR2 YFSETQ. The DNA of the CDR3 is TGCGCCACCCGTCGGTCTAGCGGTACGGATACGCAGTATTTT. Its translation: CATRRSSGTDTQYF.

The chain joins TRBV9 to TRBJ2-5; D gene ambiguous. V was clipped by 0 bases and J by 2 bases, with 5 bases between them. This CDR3 has 13 residues. Germline V CDR1 and CDR2: SGDLS, YYNGEE. The CDR3 region is CASSVDIQETQYF. The CDR3 nucleotides read TGTGCCAGCAGCGTAGATATTCAAGAGACCCAGTACTTC. Full variable domain (missing parts from reference TRBV9 and TRBJ2-5): DSGVTQTPKHLITATGQRVTLRCSPRSGDLSVYWYQQSLDQGLQFLIQYYNGEERAKGNILERFSAQQFPDLHSELNLSSLELGDSALYFCASSVDIQETQYFGPGTRLLVL.

In this sample, this clonotype turned up many times. The rearrangement joins TRBV20-1 to TRBJ2-6; D is unresolved. V shed 0 bases and J shed 0 bases, with 12 bases lying between them. CDR1 DFQATT and CDR2 SNEGSKA come from the germline V gene (reference sequence). This CDR3 has 17 amino acids. CDR3 DNA: TGCAGTGCTAGAGACGATCGGGCGAGCTCTGGGGCCAACGTCCTGACTTTC. Translation: CSARDDRASSGANVLTF.

At least ten counts were recorded for this clonotype. The rearrangement joins TRBV9 to TRBJ2-1; possibly TRBD1 or TRBD2 for D (5 bases each). CDR1 SGDLS and CDR2 YYNGEE come from the germline V gene. V was pared by 2 bases and J by 6 bases, with 12 bases between. The CDR3 extends over 14 amino acids. Written as DNA, the CDR3 is TGTGCCAGCAGCGTGGGGCTAGGAGGCAATGAGCAGTTCTTC. Encoded protein: CASSVGLGGNEQFF.

J is TRBJ2-7 and V is TRBV19; D not certain. Germline lookup yields CDR1 LNHDA and CDR2 SQIVND (reference sequence). V was cut by 6 bases and J by 5 bases, with 17 bases left in between. The CDR3 contains 14 residues. The CDR3 DNA sequence: TGTGCCAGTAGCGGATGGGGATCGTCGCACGAGCAGTACTTC. It encodes CASSGWGSSHEQYF. Filled out from reference TRBV19 and TRBJ2-7, the complete variable domain reads DGGITQSPKYLFRKEGQNVTLSCEQNLNHDAMYWYRQDPGQGLRLIYYSQIVNDFQKGDIAEGYSVSREKKESFPLTVTSAQKNPTAFYLCASSGWGSSHEQYFGPGTRLTVT.